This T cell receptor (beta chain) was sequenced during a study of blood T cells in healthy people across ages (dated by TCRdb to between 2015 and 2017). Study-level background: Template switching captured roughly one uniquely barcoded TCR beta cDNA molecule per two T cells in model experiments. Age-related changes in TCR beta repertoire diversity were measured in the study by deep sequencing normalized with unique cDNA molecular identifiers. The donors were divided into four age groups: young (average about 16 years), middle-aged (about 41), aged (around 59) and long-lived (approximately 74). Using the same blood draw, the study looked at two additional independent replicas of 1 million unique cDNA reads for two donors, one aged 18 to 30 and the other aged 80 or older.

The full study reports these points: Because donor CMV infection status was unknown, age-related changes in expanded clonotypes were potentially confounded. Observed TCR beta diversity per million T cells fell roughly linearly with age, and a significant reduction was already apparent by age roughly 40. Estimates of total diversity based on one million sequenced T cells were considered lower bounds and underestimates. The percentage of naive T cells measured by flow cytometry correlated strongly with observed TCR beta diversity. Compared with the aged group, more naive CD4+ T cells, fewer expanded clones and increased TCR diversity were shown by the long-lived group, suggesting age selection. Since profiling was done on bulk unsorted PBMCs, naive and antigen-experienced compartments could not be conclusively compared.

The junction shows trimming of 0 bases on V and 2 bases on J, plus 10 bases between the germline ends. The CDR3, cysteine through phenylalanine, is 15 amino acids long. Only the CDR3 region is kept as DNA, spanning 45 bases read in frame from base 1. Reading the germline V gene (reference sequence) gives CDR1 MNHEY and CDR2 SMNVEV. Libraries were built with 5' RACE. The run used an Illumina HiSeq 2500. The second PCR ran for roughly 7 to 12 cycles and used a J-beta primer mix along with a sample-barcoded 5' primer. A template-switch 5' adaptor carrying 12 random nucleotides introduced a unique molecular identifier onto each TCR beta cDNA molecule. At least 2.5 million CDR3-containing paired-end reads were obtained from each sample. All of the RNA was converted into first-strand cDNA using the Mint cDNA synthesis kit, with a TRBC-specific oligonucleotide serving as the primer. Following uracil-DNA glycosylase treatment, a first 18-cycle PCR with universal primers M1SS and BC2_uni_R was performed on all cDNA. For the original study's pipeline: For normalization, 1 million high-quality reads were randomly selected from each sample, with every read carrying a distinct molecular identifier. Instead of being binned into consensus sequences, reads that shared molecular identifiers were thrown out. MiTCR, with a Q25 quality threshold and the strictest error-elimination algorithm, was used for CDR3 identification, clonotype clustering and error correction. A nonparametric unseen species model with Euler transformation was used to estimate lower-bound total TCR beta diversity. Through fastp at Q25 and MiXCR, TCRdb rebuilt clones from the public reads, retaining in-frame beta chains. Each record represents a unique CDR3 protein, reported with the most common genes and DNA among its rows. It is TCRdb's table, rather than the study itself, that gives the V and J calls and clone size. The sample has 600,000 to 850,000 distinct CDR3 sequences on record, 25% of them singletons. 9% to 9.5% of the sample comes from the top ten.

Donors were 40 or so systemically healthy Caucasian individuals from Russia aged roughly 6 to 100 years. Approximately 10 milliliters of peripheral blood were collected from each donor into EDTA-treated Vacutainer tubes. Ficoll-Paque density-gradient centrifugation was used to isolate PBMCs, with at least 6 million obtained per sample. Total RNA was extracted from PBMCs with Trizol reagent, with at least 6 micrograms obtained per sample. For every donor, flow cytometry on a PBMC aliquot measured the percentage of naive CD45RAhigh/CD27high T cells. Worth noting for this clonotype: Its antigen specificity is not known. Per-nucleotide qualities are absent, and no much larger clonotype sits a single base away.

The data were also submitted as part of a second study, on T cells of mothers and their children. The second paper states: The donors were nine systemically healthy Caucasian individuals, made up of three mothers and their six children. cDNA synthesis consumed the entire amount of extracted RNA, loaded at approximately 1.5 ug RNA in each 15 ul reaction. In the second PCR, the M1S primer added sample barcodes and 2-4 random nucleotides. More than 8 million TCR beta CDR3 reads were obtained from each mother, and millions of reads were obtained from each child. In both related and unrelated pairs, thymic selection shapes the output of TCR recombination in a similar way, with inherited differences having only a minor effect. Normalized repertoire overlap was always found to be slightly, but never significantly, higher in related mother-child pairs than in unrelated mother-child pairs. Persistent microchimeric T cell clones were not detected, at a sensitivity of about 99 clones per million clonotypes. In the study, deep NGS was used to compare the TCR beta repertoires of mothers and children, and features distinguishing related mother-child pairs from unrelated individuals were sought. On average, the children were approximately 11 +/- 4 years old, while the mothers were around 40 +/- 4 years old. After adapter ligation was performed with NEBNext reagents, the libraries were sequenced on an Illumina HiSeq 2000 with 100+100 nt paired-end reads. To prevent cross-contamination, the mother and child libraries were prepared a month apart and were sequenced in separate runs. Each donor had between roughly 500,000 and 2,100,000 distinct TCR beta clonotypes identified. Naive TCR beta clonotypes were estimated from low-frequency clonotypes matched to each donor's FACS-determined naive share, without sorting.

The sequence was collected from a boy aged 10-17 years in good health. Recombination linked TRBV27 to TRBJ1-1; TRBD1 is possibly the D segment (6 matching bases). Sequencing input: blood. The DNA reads TGTGCCAGCAGTTTATCTCCGGACAGCAACACTGAAGCTTTCTTT. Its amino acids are CASSLSPDSNTEAFF.